The 23 T cell receptor beta chains presented below share a single source sample, sequenced in a study of shared T cell receptors in the human thymus. The repertoire was sequenced with immunoSEQ multiplex PCR; TCRdb's copy has only in-frame clones and lacks some. The table shows about 380,000 clones, with roughly 94% occurring only once. The sequenced material came from thymocytes. These receptors were taken from a human donor.

The CDR3, as DNA: TGTGCCTGGAGCCCCCCGGCAGGGGGAAATATCGAGCAGTACTTC. It translates to CAWSPPAGGNIEQYF. The chain joins TRBV30 to TRBJ2-7; 7 nucleotides agree with TRBD1. The CDR3 contains 15 residues. V was clipped by 3 bases and J by 6 bases; unmatched bases: 14. Germline V lookup: CDR1 GTSNPN, CDR2 SVGIG (reference sequence).

This chain uses TRBV6-6 with TRBJ1-1; D remains unclear. The V and J ends lost 2 bases and 10 bases respectively, with 14 bases between them. Germline loops: CDR1 MNHNY, CDR2 SVGAGI (reference sequence). The CDR3 contains 13 residues. CDR3 in amino acids: CASSYPPARGAFF. CDR3 DNA: TGTGCCAGCAGTTACCCCCCGGCACGGGGAGCTTTCTTT.

V usage is TRBV21-1 and J usage is TRBJ2-7; TRBD2 was called by the table and not checked on the DNA. TRBV21-1 is a listed pseudogene. This CDR3 is 16 amino acids long. DNA of the CDR3: TGTGCCAGCAGCAAAGGGGAGGAGGGAGTCGGCTACGAGCAGTACTTC. Translated, it gives CASSKGEEGVGYEQYF.

The chain couples TRBV5-4 to TRBJ1-2; 9 bases fit TRBD1. Losses at the gene ends were 3 bases for V and 7 bases for J; bases not matched to a gene: 4. The CDR3 is 13 amino acids. The V gene's germline CDR1 is SGHNT and CDR2 YYREEE (reference sequence). The CDR3 coding sequence is TGTGCCAGCAGCTCGGGACAGGGTGGTGGCTACACCTTC. As protein: CASSSGQGGGYTF. The whole variable domain, remainder taken from reference TRBV5-4 and TRBJ1-2, is ETGVTQSPTHLIKTRGQQVTLRCSSQSGHNTVSWYQQALGQGPQFIFQYYREEENGRGNFPPRFSGLQFPNYSSELNVNALELDDSALYLCASSSGQGGGYTFGSGTRLTVV.

The chain is built from TRBV7-9 and TRBJ2-7, with D possibly TRBD1 on 5 matching bases. The CDR3 contains 14 residues. V shed 4 bases and J shed 0 bases, with 10 bases lying between them. The V gene's germline CDR1 is SEHNR and CDR2 FQNEAQ (reference sequence). The CDR3 is CASSSGISSYEQYF. DNA of the CDR3: TGTGCCAGCAGCTCAGGGATAAGCTCCTACGAGCAGTACTTC. Using reference TRBV7-9 and TRBJ2-7 for the parts outside the CDR3, the full variable domain is DTGVSQNPRHKITKRGQNVTFRCDPISEHNRLYWYRQTLGQGPEFLTYFQNEAQLEKSRLLSDRFSAERPKGSFSTLEIQRTEQGDSAMYLCASSSGISSYEQYFGPGTRLTVT.

The V and J genes are TRBV27 and TRBJ2-1, with D possibly matching TRBD2 (5 bases). CDR3 length: 17 residues. The germline V gene has CDR1 MNHEY and CDR2 SMNVEV (reference sequence). V was shortened by 5 bases and J by 0 bases, with 17 bases between the two germline ends. The CDR3 is CASSPLPSMSSYNEQFF. The CDR3 region has the DNA TGTGCCAGCAGTCCGCTCCCTAGCATGAGCTCCTACAATGAGCAGTTCTTC.

The chain joins TRBV27 to TRBJ2-6; 8 nucleotides line up with TRBD1. The CDR3 extends over 23 amino acids. V was pared by 4 bases and J by 0 bases, with 23 bases of the junction left unmatched. Germline CDR1 is MNHEY and CDR2 is SMNVEV (reference sequence). In nucleotides, the CDR3 is TGTGCCAGCAGTTCGCCGCCTTCCGGGACAGGCCGTCAATTTAGCTCTGGGGCCAACGTCCTGACTTTC. Protein product: CASSSPPSGTGRQFSSGANVLTF. Full variable domain (missing parts from reference TRBV27 and TRBJ2-6): EAQVTQNPRYLITVTGKKLTVTCSQNMNHEYMSWYRQDPGLGLRQIYYSMNVEVTDKGDVPEGYKVSRKEKRNFPLILESPSPNQTSLYFCASSSPPSGTGRQFSSGANVLTFGAGSRLTVL.

V gene TRBV27 combines with J gene TRBJ2-7; weak D call: TRBD1 (6 bases). Germline CDR1 reads MNHEY; CDR2 reads SMNVEV (reference sequence). V lost 6 bases to trimming and J lost 3 bases, with 21 bases between them. This CDR3 is 16 amino acids long. CDR3 sequence (DNA): TGTGCCAGCAGCCTGAATACCGGGACACGATTCTACGAGCAGTACTTC. Protein: CASSLNTGTRFYEQYF.

The chain's CDR3 is CASSSLAGASYEQYF. CDR3 coding DNA: TGTGCCAGCAGTTCACTAGCGGGAGCCTCCTACGAGCAGTACTTC. This chain uses TRBV28 with TRBJ2-7, with 11 nucleotides matching TRBD2. CDR3 length: 15 residues. The ends lost 4 bases at V and 0 bases at J; junction bases unmatched: 2. CDR1 is MDHEN and CDR2 is SYDVKM in the germline V gene.

The chain employs TRBV11-2 and TRBJ2-4, with D perhaps matching TRBD1 or TRBD2 (5 bases each). CDR3 length: 15 residues. Trimming left V 3 bases short and J 0 bases short, with 9 bases between. Germline values: CDR1 SGHAT, CDR2 FQNNGV. The CDR3 nucleotides read TGTGCCAGCAGCTTGGGGACGCTAGCCAAAAACATTCAGTACTTC. The encoded protein is CASSLGTLAKNIQYF.

This chain uses TRBV19 with TRBJ2-7; 7 bases line up with TRBD2. Germline lookup yields CDR1 LNHDA and CDR2 SQIVND (reference sequence). The CDR3 has 16 amino acids. The V segment lost 3 bases and the J segment 2 bases; nucleotides outside the gene matches: 10. In nucleotides, the CDR3 is TGTGCCAGTAGTATTATGGCGGGGGTACCCCCCTACGAGCAGTACTTC. Protein product: CASSIMAGVPPYEQYF.

The chain carries TRBV2 and TRBJ2-1; D not certain. The length of the CDR3 is 16 residues. Germline loops: CDR1 SNHLY, CDR2 FYNNEI. V dropped 8 bases and J dropped 0 bases, with 17 bases sitting between them. The CDR3 sequence is CASPLRVGSSYNEQFF. CDR3 DNA: TGTGCCAGCCCTTTACGGGTGGGTAGCTCCTACAATGAGCAGTTCTTC.

The chain links TRBV7-6 to TRBJ1-3, with unresolved D. This CDR3 is built from 16 residues. CDR1 and CDR2 from the germline V gene are SGHVS and FNYEAQ. The V end was cut by 5 bases, the J end by 0 bases, with 14 bases between. The CDR3 DNA reads TGTGCCAGCAGCGGTGGGAGCAGGAGCTCTGGAAACACCATATATTTT. Translated: CASSGGSRSSGNTIYF. The full variable domain, its missing parts supplied by reference TRBV7-6 and TRBJ1-3, is GAGVSQSPRYKVTKRGQDVALRCDPISGHVSLYWYRQALGQGPEFLTYFNYEAQQDKSGLPNDRFSAERPEGSISTLTIQRTEQRDSAMYRCASSGGSRSSGNTIYFGEGSWLTVV.

The rearrangement links TRBV21-1 to TRBJ1-4. TRBV21-1 is listed as a pseudogene. The CDR3 is 11 amino acids. CDR3 sequence (DNA): TGTGCCACCCGTTGGGGGGAAAAACTGTTTTTT. It codes for CATRWGEKLFF.

The chain links TRBV19 to TRBJ2-7; D uncertain. There are 15 residues in the CDR3. V was clipped by 7 bases and J by 3 bases, with 19 bases between them. Germline CDR1 reads LNHDA; CDR2 reads SQIVND (reference sequence). The CDR3 spells CASIFVGRLSYEQYF. The CDR3 nucleotides are TGTGCCAGTATTTTCGTTGGCAGATTAAGCTACGAGCAGTACTTC.

V usage is TRBV18 and J usage is TRBJ2-7; D gene ambiguous. This CDR3 comprises 14 residues. In germline, CDR1 is KGHSH, CDR2 LQKENI. V shed 3 bases and J shed 2 bases, with 11 bases lying between them. The CDR3 here is CASSPLPTAYEQYF. The CDR3 nucleotides are TGTGCCAGCTCACCTCTGCCTACTGCCTACGAGCAGTACTTC.

The J gene is TRBJ2-7, the V gene TRBV15, with D unclear. The V and J ends lost 0 bases and 5 bases respectively, with 5 bases between them. Per the germline V gene, CDR1 is LNHNV and CDR2 is YYDKDF (reference sequence). The CDR3 is 12 residues long. The CDR3 region has the DNA TGTGCCACCAGCAGAGATGTCCACGAGCAGTACTTC. Amino acids: CATSRDVHEQYF.

This rearrangement joins TRBV5-6 to TRBJ2-7; perhaps TRBD1 as D (5 bases). Trimming shortened V by 0 bases and J by 6 bases, and 22 bases separated the two germline ends. Germline CDR1 is SGHDT and CDR2 is YYEEEE. The CDR3 runs 17 residues. The CDR3 DNA reads TGTGCCAGCAGCTTGGTCGATTCCTCTGGGGCCTCTCGCGAGCAGTACTTC. Translation gives CASSLVDSSGASREQYF.

The CDR3 nucleotides are TGTGCCAGCAGTTTTTTCCGGGACCCCGGGAATGAGCAGTTCTTC. Translation: CASSFFRDPGNEQFF. The V and J genes are TRBV6-1 and TRBJ2-1; TRBD1 or TRBD2 may be the D gene (5 bases each). From germline, CDR1 is MNHNS and CDR2 SASEGT. The CDR3 is 15 amino acids. The germline V and J ends were trimmed by 5 bases and 7 bases, with 18 bases remaining between them.

The CDR3 reads CASSLTQGLNTEAFF. DNA of the CDR3: TGTGCCAGCAGCTTAACCCAGGGGTTGAACACTGAAGCTTTCTTT. The chain combines TRBV7-3 with TRBJ1-1, with D perhaps TRBD1 (6 bases). In germline, CDR1 is SGHTA, CDR2 FQGTGA. The CDR3 has 15 amino acids. V gave up 0 bases and J gave up 0 bases, with 8 bases separating them.

The CDR3 loop is CASSFPDRAAYNEQFF. As DNA, the CDR3 is TGCGCCAGCAGCTTCCCGGACAGGGCGGCGTACAATGAGCAGTTCTTC. J is TRBJ2-1 and V is TRBV5-1, with 8 bases fitting TRBD1. This CDR3 has 16 amino acids. The germline V gene has CDR1 SGHRS and CDR2 YFSETQ. The V gene end was trimmed by 2 bases and the J gene end by 4 bases; junction bases not matched to a gene: 8.

The CDR3 DNA reads as TGCAGCGTTGTAGGTAGCGGGAGATCCTACGAGCAGTACTTC. It is translated as CSVVGSGRSYEQYF. The chain couples TRBV29-1 to TRBJ2-7; TRBD2 agrees at 9 bases. Unmatched junction bases numbered 5, after V lost 4 bases and J lost 1 base. This CDR3 is built from 14 residues. Germline CDR1 is SQVTM and CDR2 is ANQGSEA.

The chain combines TRBV7-9 with TRBJ2-4; the D gene is possibly TRBD2 (6 bases). Germline assignment: CDR1 SEHNR and CDR2 FQNEAQ (reference sequence). V dropped 5 bases and J dropped 0 bases, with 23 bases sitting between them. The CDR3 covers 19 residues. This CDR3 reads CASSPLMGLGGTAKNIQYF. In DNA, the CDR3 is TGTGCCAGCAGCCCACTTATGGGCCTCGGCGGGACAGCCAAAAACATTCAGTACTTC. The variable domain in full, with the rest retrieved from reference TRBV7-9 and TRBJ2-4, is DTGVSQNPRHKITKRGQNVTFRCDPISEHNRLYWYRQTLGQGPEFLTYFQNEAQLEKSRLLSDRFSAERPKGSFSTLEIQRTEQGDSAMYLCASSPLMGLGGTAKNIQYFGAGTRLSVL.